Here is one T cell receptor beta chain with its context. What it recognizes is unknown. PCR involved 60 Vbeta and 13 Jbeta primers. Method: immunoSEQ multiplex PCR; TCRdb's copy keeps in-frame clones and lacks some. This sample's table has around 80,000 clones. The data stem from a study of cytomegalovirus exposure and HLA in healthy donors. Study information: Genotyping of 400 or so donors showed that about 79% belonged to the Caucasian-associated ancestry cluster.

This CDR3 is built from 17 residues. Germline lookup yields CDR1 SSHAT and CDR2 FNYEAQ (reference sequence). The V end was cut by 4 bases, the J end by 5 bases, with 20 bases between. Overall study results and limits: In most subjects, TCR beta sequences reportedly gave accurate predictions of HLA-A and HLA-B alleles.

V and J are TRBV7-7 and TRBJ2-2; D might be TRBD1 (6 bases). This receptor was taken from a boy aged 5-17 years in good health and CMV-seronegative. Material for sequencing was PBMCs. This CDR3 is CASSSAFISGVTGELFF. DNA of the CDR3: TGTGCCAGCAGCTCAGCATTTATATCAGGGGTTACCGGGGAGCTGTTTTTT.